These T cell receptor beta chains were read from a single sample in a study of blood T cell repertoires in COVID-19. This table comes from immunoSEQ multiplex PCR, and its TCRdb copy is limited to in-frame clones, with some not included. The sample consists of more than 85,000 clones, roughly 88% of them appearing once. What was sequenced was peripheral blood. These receptors originate from a woman aged 55 to 70 with acute or convalescent COVID-19. Each CDR3 is given with its conserved first and last residue. The D gene is left open where the match is weak. The size field is filled for only some rows; it gives once, few, many or a size class.

clone_size d_call cdr3_length j_call v_call cdr3_nt cdr3_aa
. . 16 TRBJ1-1 TRBV6-2/TRBV6-3 TGTGCCAGCAGTTACAAGGATGGCGGGCTGAACACTGAAGCTTTCTTT CASSYKDGGLNTEAFF
. . 16 TRBJ1-5 TRBV18 TGTGCCAGCTCACCGGGCGTGGGGGGGCGCGATCAGCCCCAGCATTTT CASSPGVGGRDQPQHF
. . 15 TRBJ2-2 TRBV27 TGTGCCAGCAGTTTGACACACGCGAACACCGGGGAGCTGTTTTTT CASSLTHANTGELFF
. TRBD2 17 TRBJ2-5 TRBV19 TGTGCCAGTAGTCCCGGACTAGCGGGAGGGCCTTTCGGGACCCAGTACTTC CASSPGLAGGPFGTQYF
. TRBD1 15 TRBJ2-3 TRBV25-1 TGTGCCACCGCACAGGGACAGGGGGCAAGAAGTACGCAGTATTTT CATAQGQGARSTQYF
. . 16 TRBJ2-3 TRBV4-2 TGTGCCAGCAGCCGGGGTTCAGGGCCTAGCACAGATACGCAGTATTTT CASSRGSGPSTDTQYF
. TRBD1 15 TRBJ1-4 TRBV7-9 TGTGCCAGCAGCTTATGGGGACAGGGAGGTGAAAAACTGTTTTTT CASSLWGQGGEKLFF
. TRBD2 15 TRBJ2-7 TRBV9 TGTGCCAGCAGCGGTCTAGCGGGAGGAAAGGGCGAGCAGTACTTC CASSGLAGGKGEQYF
. . 14 TRBJ2-5 TRBV7-2 TGTGCCAGCAGCTTCAGGGGTCCTCAAGAGACCCAGTACTTC CASSFRGPQETQYF
. . 14 TRBJ1-1 TRBV6-1 TGTGCCAGCAGTGAAATGGGAGGGGACACTGAAGCTTTCTTT CASSEMGGDTEAFF
. TRBD2 15 TRBJ2-3 TRBV6-4 TGTGCCAGCAGTGCCAGCGGGAGCACCACAGATACGCAGTATTTT CASSASGSTTDTQYF
. TRBD1 14 TRBJ1-2 TRBV10-3 TGTGCCATCAGGAATGGGACAGGGCACTATGGCTACACCTTC CAIRNGTGHYGYTF
. . 12 TRBJ1-5 TRBV24-1 TGTGCCACCAGTGATTTTTGGGGGCGCTGGGATTTT CATSDFWGRWDF
once . 15 TRBJ1-5 TRBV5-1 TGCGCCAGCAGCCCCGGCGGAGGTAGCAATCAGCCCCAGCATTTT CASSPGGGSNQPQHF
. TRBD1 16 TRBJ1-5 TRBV4-2 TGTGCCAGCAGCCACGATTGGGGACAGGGCCATCAGCCCCAGCATTTT CASSHDWGQGHQPQHF
. . 15 TRBJ2-1 TRBV6-5 TGTGCCAGCAGCCCGCCCGGGACTGGTCGTTCTGAGCAGTTCTTC CASSPPGTGRSEQFF
. TRBD1 15 TRBJ2-7 TRBV5-1 TGCGCCAGCAGCTTGCTGGGACAGGGGCCCTACGAGCAGTACTTC CASSLLGQGPYEQYF
. TRBD1 15 TRBJ1-2 TRBV19 TGTGCCAGTTTCTCGTCCGGGACAGATAACTATGGCTACACCTTC CASFSSGTDNYGYTF
. . 13 TRBJ2-2 TRBV5-6 TGTGCCAGCAGCGCCAGGGGCACCGGGGAGCTGTTTTTT CASSARGTGELFF
. TRBD1 15 TRBJ1-6 TRBV5-5 TGTGCCAGCAGCTCGACGGGACAGGTTTCTTCACCCCTCCACTTT CASSSTGQVSSPLHF
. . 17 TRBJ1-3 TRBV4-1 TGCGCCAGCAGCCGTGACGCGGCGTTTCTCGCTGAAAACACCATATATTTT CASSRDAAFLAENTIYF
. TRBD2 17 TRBJ2-2 TRBV24-1 TGTGCCACCAGTGGGGTAGCGGGAGGCCTCCCGACCGGGGAGCTGTTTTTT CATSGVAGGLPTGELFF
. TRBD2 17 TRBJ2-1 TRBV5-1 TGCGCCAGCAGCACTGGGACTAGCGGACCCGCCTACAATGAGCAGTTCTTC CASSTGTSGPAYNEQFF
. TRBD1 16 TRBJ2-2 TRBV7-9 TGTGCCAGCAGCTTAGGGACAGGGGACGTCACCGGGGAGCTGTTTTTT CASSLGTGDVTGELFF
once TRBD1 16 TRBJ2-7 TRBV11-2 TGTGCCAGCAGCTTAGGGCTGGACAGGGGTTTCTACGAGCAGTACTTC CASSLGLDRGFYEQYF
. TRBD1 14 TRBJ1-2 TRBV5-4 TGTGCCAGCAGCTTGGAACAGGGGGGCTATGGCTACACCTTC CASSLEQGGYGYTF
. . 17 TRBJ1-6 TRBV5-1 TGCGCCAGCAGCTTGGACGGTCAGACAGGCCCGGGGTCACCCCTCCACTTT CASSLDGQTGPGSPLHF
. . 14 TRBJ2-1 TRBV25-1 TGTGCCAGCAGTGAAGCCGCGTCCTACAATGAGCAGTTCTTC CASSEAASYNEQFF
. . 16 TRBJ2-5 TRBV24-1 TGTGCCACCAGTGATTTGCCGGGTAGCCGAGGGGAGACCCAGTACTTC CATSDLPGSRGETQYF
. . 15 TRBJ2-2 TRBV6-1 TGTGCCAGCAGTGAAGACAGGGTTTGGACCGGGGAGCTGTTTTTT CASSEDRVWTGELFF
. TRBD1 15 TRBJ1-2 TRBV7-9 TGTGCCAGCAGCTATTCCGGGACAGGGGGCTCTGGCTACACCTTC CASSYSGTGGSGYTF
. . 13 TRBJ1-5 TRBV10-3 TGTGCCATCGTGGACAGTCTAAATCAGCCCCAGCATTTT CAIVDSLNQPQHF
. . 15 TRBJ2-1 TRBV9 TGTGCCAGCAGCGTCGATGGGGCCACCTACAATGAGCAGTTCTTC CASSVDGATYNEQFF
. . 16 TRBJ1-4 TRBV30 TGTGCCTGGAGCCCGCCTGTTGGGGGGACTAATGAAAAACTGTTTTTT CAWSPPVGGTNEKLFF